Given below is one TCR beta chain in context. This clone's antigen is unknown. The sample holds no much larger clone one base away, and base qualities are not on file. TCRbeta CDR3 regions were immunosequenced from genomic DNA with the immunoSEQ Assay. Prior to high-throughput sequencing, genomic DNA was amplified by bias-controlled multiplex PCR. As for the original processing: To quantify the absolute abundance of each unique TCRbeta CDR3 region, the sequences were collapsed and filtered. Clonality, defined as 1 minus Pielou's evenness, was calculated using only productive rearrangements. Clones with significantly greater frequencies in on-treatment versus baseline samples were identified using a previously published method. Imported from immuneACCESS, the table was reduced by TCRdb to in-frame sequences with V and J called. These copies leave out some clones; in studies compared against another copy, an unresolved V gene accounts for under half, and the cause of the remainder is not known. V and J calls and clone size come straight from that table; D and trimming were deduced from the DNA. The table for this sample lists roughly 20,000 clones; 55% to 80% of them were counted only once. The top ten hold 21% of the sample.

This entry is derived from a study of sequential checkpoint blockade in melanoma (dated by TCRdb to about 2019). For context, the study as a whole: In a 1:1 randomization, patients received either first-line nivolumab then ipilimumab (arm A) or ipilimumab then nivolumab (arm B). Maintenance nivolumab was given following each of the two trial sequences. Paper-wide results and their limitations: Validation of the response-prediction model combining TCR metrics and mutation burden is needed in larger, independent patient cohorts.

Interpreted using the paper, the treatment or condition label stands for: randomized to nivolumab then ipilimumab (arm A) or the reverse (arm B). None of the patients in the trial had previously been given DNA-damaging chemotherapy. A FACS Aria II flow cytometer was used to sort live CD3+CD8+ cells that were negative for CD19 and CD56 from thawed PBMCs. CheckMate 064, a randomized, open-label phase II trial of sequential checkpoint blockade, was the source of the samples, all of which came from patients with melanoma. Peripheral blood mononuclear cells were collected by leukapheresis, purified using Ficoll-Paque, and frozen in human serum containing about 10% DMSO. Purity of sorted blood CD3+CD8+ cells was verified at >95% immediately after sorting, followed by DNA extraction. The clonotype was recovered from a human donor with melanoma. Sequenced material: CD8+ T cells sorted from blood (inferred from file names), taken from a patient given nivolumab and ipilimumab in sequence.

The nucleotide sequence reads TGTGCCAGCACCCTAGACGGAAACTATGGCTACACCTTC. The translation is CASTLDGNYGYTF. The chain is encoded by TRBV7-9 joined to TRBJ1-2; the D gene is not confidently resolved. Deletion took 7 bases off V and 2 bases off J, with a span of 11 bases between the germline ends. Measured from the cysteine to the phenylalanine, the CDR3 is 13 residues long. Left in the record is the CDR3 DNA by itself, 39 bases read in frame from the first base. Per the germline V gene (reference sequence), SEHNR is the CDR1 and FQNEAQ is the CDR2.